This T cell receptor (beta chain) comes out of a study of post-analysis software for immune sequencing data. Every TCR beta cDNA library bore unique molecular identifiers. One entry per CDR3 protein results from TCRdb running MiXCR on the PCR reads. The sample lists 450,000 to 700,000 distinct CDR3 sequences, roughly 40% occurring once. Trimming cost V 4 bases and J 4 bases, with 16 bases left between them. Germline V gene sequence: CDR1 SGDLS, CDR2 YYNGEE. This CDR3 has 15 amino acids. Remarks on this clonotype: Its antigen is unidentified.

Broader study findings: The study found TRBV5-6, TRBV5-1 and TRBV20-1 among five TRBV segments more frequent in patients than controls.

The material sequenced was blood. The TCR sequence derives from a girl between 10 and 17 years old with multiple sclerosis. The chain carries TRBV9 and TRBJ2-3; no definite D call. DNA for the CDR3: TGTGCCAGCAGCCCCCGGATACTAATAGCAGATACGCAGTATTTT. Its protein is CASSPRILIADTQYF.